This T cell receptor (beta chain) originates from a study of T cell responses to AZD1222 COVID-19 vaccine. Findings and caveats of the study: Nearly half of spike-specific TCRs reportedly target unmutated variant regions. Donors were chiefly white British, with a greater number of females, and clonal diversity was perhaps underestimated. CD4 TCRs linked to vaccination spanned spike, dominating at 160-218 and 743-854.

This clone appeared once. Its antigen remains unidentified. TCRdb keeps only in-frame clones here, not all; method: immunoSEQ multiplex PCR. The table has about 92,000 clones, approximately 90% seen once. Sequencing was performed on peripheral blood, taken on day 0 of AZD1222 vaccination. This receptor was obtained from an adult in good health.

The CDR3 DNA reads TGTGCCAGCCGTAGGACCCCCTCACCCACAGATACGCAGTATTTT. Protein product: CASRRTPSPTDTQYF. The V call is TRBV7-2, the J call TRBJ2-3; no clear D. V lost 8 bases and J 2 bases, leaving 17 bases between the germline ends. The germline gives CDR1 SGHTA, CDR2 FQGNSA. CDR3 length: 15 amino acids.